Listed here are 30 T cell receptor beta chains from one sample, sequenced in a study of graft-versus-host responses after intestinal transplantation. These receptors are not linked to any known antigen. Generated by immunoSEQ multiplex PCR, the TCRdb table keeps only in-frame clones and is missing some. The table lists some 90,000 clones, about 90% of them singletons. Specimen: unstimulated CD8+ T cells sorted from spleen or lymph node cells, collected before transplant. These receptors came from a human donor who was the organ donor for an intestinal transplant.

The chain couples TRBV7-3 to TRBJ2-6; D perhaps matches TRBD2 (5 bases). From germline, CDR1 is SGHTA and CDR2 FQGTGA. The length of the CDR3 is 17 residues. Trimming stripped 3 bases from V and 2 bases from J, with 14 bases between. CDR3 sequence reads: CASSFGGVSAGANVLTF. The CDR3, as DNA: TGTGCCAGCAGCTTCGGAGGTGTGAGCGCTGGGGCCAACGTCCTGACTTTC.

CDR3 nucleotide sequence: TGTGCCTGGAGCGAAGGCAGGACATATGGCTACACCTTC. Amino acid sequence: CAWSEGRTYGYTF. This rearrangement joins TRBV30 to TRBJ1-2, with TRBD1 as a possible D gene (5 bases). The CDR3 is 13 amino acids. CDR1 GTSNPN and CDR2 SVGIG come from the germline V gene (reference sequence). Deletions cut 3 bases from V and 5 bases from J, with 13 bases between.

This clone showed up just once. The chain couples TRBV27 to TRBJ2-7; the D gene is possibly TRBD2 (6 bases). The CDR3 extends over 15 amino acids. V gave up 2 bases and J gave up 4 bases, with 15 bases separating them. Germline CDR1 and CDR2: MNHEY and SMNVEV (reference sequence). The CDR3 coding sequence is TGTGCCAGCAGTTTAATACCGGGGGATCATTACGAGCAGTACTTC. Translation gives CASSLIPGDHYEQYF.

J is TRBJ2-7 and V is TRBV11-2; D gene ambiguous. The CDR3 is 11 residues long. Looked up from germline, CDR1 is SGHAT and CDR2 is FQNNGV. V was cut by 3 bases and J by 4 bases, with 4 bases left in between. The CDR3 protein is CASSLQYEQYF. Here the CDR3 DNA reads TGTGCCAGCAGCTTGCAGTACGAGCAGTACTTC.

V usage is TRBV4-1 and J usage is TRBJ2-7; weak D call: TRBD2 (5 bases). V was pared by 3 bases and J by 3 bases, with 9 bases between. The V gene's germline CDR1 is MGHRA and CDR2 YSYEKL. CDR3 length: 13 amino acids. CDR3 DNA sequence: TGCGCCAGCAGCCACGGACTTGTCTACGAGCAGTACTTC. Protein sequence: CASSHGLVYEQYF.

The rearrangement joins TRBV19 to TRBJ1-5; perhaps TRBD1 as D (5 bases). V lost 3 bases to trimming and J lost 11 bases, with 26 bases between them. Germline lookup yields CDR1 LNHDA and CDR2 SQIVND (reference sequence). The CDR3 totals 17 residues. The CDR3: CASSMFPETEIGSAQHF. The CDR3 bases are TGTGCCAGTAGTATGTTCCCCGAGACAGAAATCGGATCAGCCCAGCATTTT.

This chain links TRBV5-5 with TRBJ1-6; tentative D call: TRBD1 (5 bases). V lost 5 bases to trimming and J lost 10 bases, with 10 bases between them. Germline values: CDR1 SGHKS, CDR2 YYEKEE (reference sequence). The CDR3 is made up of 12 amino acids. In DNA form, the CDR3 reads TGTGCCAGCAGAAGGGACTCGTCACCCCTCCACTTT. This codes for CASRRDSSPLHF.

V is TRBV13 and J is TRBJ1-1; 8 bases align to TRBD1. This CDR3 comprises 17 residues. Germline V CDR1 and CDR2: PRHDT, FYEKMQ (reference sequence). The J segment lost 0 bases and the V segment lost 4 bases, leaving 10 bases of the junction unmatched. CDR3: CASSSTPGGLMNTEAFF. CDR3 DNA sequence: TGTGCCAGCAGCTCCACCCCAGGGGGCTTGATGAACACTGAAGCTTTCTTT.

The V call is TRBV7-2, the J call TRBJ1-1; D is uncertain. V lost 5 bases and J lost 6, with 22 bases in between. This CDR3 contains 16 residues. Germline CDR1 and CDR2: SGHTA and FQGNSA. The CDR3 coding sequence is TGTGCCAGCAGCCCCCGGGTCCGGGCGGGTGGACCTGAAGCTTTCTTT. It codes for CASSPRVRAGGPEAFF.

This clone was detected once. The chain couples TRBV7-9 to TRBJ2-7; D unresolved. CDR1 and CDR2 from the germline V gene are SEHNR and FQNEAQ (reference sequence). The CDR3 contains 13 residues. With 0 bases removed from V and 3 bases from J, the gap between germline ends came to 6 bases. CDR3 region: CASSLAADYEQYF. DNA of the CDR3: TGTGCCAGCAGCTTAGCCGCGGACTACGAGCAGTACTTC.

The rearrangement uses TRBV30 and TRBJ2-3, with TRBD1 identical over 11 bases. CDR3 length equals 15 residues. Germline lookup yields CDR1 GTSNPN and CDR2 SVGIG (reference sequence). The V segment lost 3 bases and the J segment 6 bases; nucleotides outside the gene matches: 8. CDR3 region: CAWSPGTGGEDTQYF. The CDR3 DNA reads TGTGCCTGGAGCCCAGGGACAGGGGGGGAGGATACGCAGTATTTT.

The rearrangement joins TRBV21-1 to TRBJ1-5; the table's D call TRBD1 went unverified against the DNA. TRBV21-1 is assigned pseudogene status. This CDR3 has 19 residues. The CDR3 region has the DNA TGTGCCAGCAGCAAAACTTCCCTCAGTCTCTACAGGGGCAATCAGCCCCAGCATTTT. Amino acids: CASSKTSLSLYRGNQPQHF.

The chain combines TRBV11-2 with TRBJ2-7, with 10 bases identical to TRBD1. J lost 3 bases, V lost 1 base, and 0 bases had no gene match. The CDR3 is made up of 14 amino acids. Germline CDR1 reads SGHAT; CDR2 reads FQNNGV. The DNA for the CDR3 is TGTGCCAGCAGCTTAGGGACAGGGGGCTACGAGCAGTACTTC. Its translation: CASSLGTGGYEQYF. Together with reference TRBV11-2 and TRBJ2-7, the CDR3 gives the full variable domain: EAGVAQSPRYKIIEKRQSVAFWCNPISGHATLYWYQQILGQGPKLLIQFQNNGVVDDSQLPKDRFSAERLKGVDSTLKIQPAKLEDSAVYLCASSLGTGGYEQYFGPGTRLTVT.

The J gene is TRBJ2-2, the V gene TRBV5-1; 8 bases fit TRBD1. This CDR3 has 14 amino acids. Losses at the gene ends were 7 bases for V and 7 bases for J; bases not matched to a gene: 9. Germline loops: CDR1 SGHRS, CDR2 YFSETQ. The CDR3 DNA sequence: TGCGCCAGCCAGGACAGGGACCAGAACGGGGAGCTGTTTTTT. The encoded protein is CASQDRDQNGELFF.

The chain carries TRBV9 and TRBJ2-7; tentative D call: TRBD1 (5 bases). This CDR3 comprises 14 residues. The V and J ends lost 4 bases and 6 bases respectively, with 17 bases between them. Germline V lookup: CDR1 SGDLS, CDR2 YYNGEE. CDR3 sequence: CASSLQDTRCEQYF. Here the CDR3 DNA reads TGTGCCAGCAGCCTACAGGATACTCGCTGCGAGCAGTACTTC.

The DNA for the CDR3 is TGTGCCAGCAGCTCCACAGTTAACACTGAAGCTTTCTTT. This sequence encodes CASSSTVNTEAFF. This rearrangement joins TRBV7-9 to TRBJ1-1; D gene uncertain. V lost 4 bases and J lost 2, with 8 bases in between. The CDR3 is made up of 13 amino acids. The germline gives CDR1 SEHNR, CDR2 FQNEAQ (reference sequence).

The J gene is TRBJ1-4, the V gene TRBV2; D not certain. CDR1 is SNHLY, CDR2 FYNNEI, per germline. Trimming cost V 3 bases and J 0 bases, with 5 bases left between them. The CDR3 spans 14 residues. The CDR3 loop is CASSDLATNEKLFF. CDR3 DNA: TGTGCCAGCAGTGACCTTGCAACTAATGAAAAACTGTTTTTT.

In its sample, this clone was seen once. The genes are TRBV4-1 and TRBJ2-7, with D maybe TRBD1 (5 bases). Germline CDR1 reads MGHRA; CDR2 reads YSYEKL. The CDR3 is 15 residues long. Trimming removed 4 bases at V and 2 bases at J, with 15 bases between. The CDR3 nucleotides read TGCGCCAGCAGCCCTCGGCAGGGTTTGGCCTACGAGCAGTACTTC. The encoded protein is CASSPRQGLAYEQYF.

The genes are TRBV27 and TRBJ1-5; the D gene is possibly TRBD1 (5 bases). Germline values: CDR1 MNHEY, CDR2 SMNVEV (reference sequence). The CDR3 loop spans 15 amino acids. Trimming shortened V by 6 bases and J by 3 bases, and 15 bases separated the two germline ends. The CDR3 DNA reads as TGTGCCAGCAGCCGTACAGGAACGGACAATCAGCCCCAGCATTTT. Protein product: CASSRTGTDNQPQHF.

The chain carries TRBV27 and TRBJ2-2, with D maybe TRBD1 (7 bases). The CDR3 spans 16 residues. Trimming stripped 1 base from V and 1 base from J, with 10 bases between. Germline assignment: CDR1 MNHEY and CDR2 SMNVEV (reference sequence). CDR3 bases: TGTGCCAGCAGTTTATACCAGGGGGGGAACACCGGGGAGCTGTTTTTT. Translated, it gives CASSLYQGGNTGELFF.

This sequence joins TRBV4-3 and TRBJ2-1, with a weak D call TRBD2 (6 bases). Trimming took 0 bases from V and 9 from J, leaving 12 bases between them. The germline V gene has CDR1 LGHNA and CDR2 YSLEER. The CDR3 contains 14 residues. The CDR3 nucleotides read TGCGCCAGCAGCCAAGATCGGACTACTGCTGAGCAGTTCTTC. Residues: CASSQDRTTAEQFF.

V is TRBV27 and J is TRBJ2-2; D gene uncertain. Germline-derived CDR1 and CDR2 are MNHEY and SMNVEV (reference sequence). The CDR3 runs to 12 residues. V was cut by 2 bases and J by 5 bases, with 3 bases left in between. The CDR3 sequence: CASSLRTGELFF. In DNA, the CDR3 is TGTGCCAGCAGTTTACGGACCGGGGAGCTGTTTTTT.

V is TRBV7-9 and J is TRBJ2-1; possible D gene TRBD2, 7 bases. V dropped 1 base and J dropped 3 bases, with 16 bases sitting between them. The CDR3 is 17 residues long. Per the germline V gene, CDR1 is SEHNR and CDR2 is FQNEAQ (reference sequence). CDR3 sequence reads: CASSLGRRGANYNEQFF. DNA for the CDR3: TGTGCCAGCAGCTTAGGTCGCCGGGGGGCTAACTACAATGAGCAGTTCTTC.

This chain connects TRBV6-1 to TRBJ1-1; 8 bases fit TRBD1. Germline loops: CDR1 MNHNS, CDR2 SASEGT. V lost 7 bases, J lost 6 bases, and 7 bases stayed unmatched. This CDR3 region has 13 residues. CDR3 residues: CASITRGPAEAFF. The CDR3 DNA sequence: TGTGCCAGCATAACCAGGGGGCCGGCTGAAGCTTTCTTT.

The V call is TRBV2, the J call TRBJ2-7; D might be TRBD2 (6 bases). Germline V gives CDR1 SNHLY, CDR2 FYNNEI. The CDR3 is 12 residues long. V dropped 11 bases and J dropped 3 bases, with 14 bases sitting between them. CDR3 DNA: TGTGCCTATCAACGGGGGAACTACGAGCAGTACTTC. This encodes CAYQRGNYEQYF.

The gene calls are TRBV11-2 and TRBJ1-2; D is undetermined. This CDR3 is built from 14 residues. Per germline, CDR1 SGHAT and CDR2 FQNNGV. V shed 1 base and J shed 3 bases, with 9 bases lying between them. CDR3 protein: CASSLAGYDYGYTF. The CDR3 nucleotides read TGTGCCAGCAGCTTAGCAGGTTATGACTATGGCTACACCTTC.

In its sample, this clone was seen a few times. J is TRBJ2-7 and V is TRBV2; D is undetermined. The CDR3 covers 15 residues. Germline CDR1 SNHLY, CDR2 FYNNEI. Trimming cost V 3 bases and J 6 bases, with 18 bases left between them. The DNA for the CDR3 is TGTGCCAGCAGTGATGAACTCACCAACCAACTCGAGCAGTACTTC. Translation gives CASSDELTNQLEQYF. Together with reference TRBV2 and TRBJ2-7, the CDR3 gives the full variable domain: EPEVTQTPSHQVTQMGQEVILRCVPISNHLYFYWYRQILGQKVEFLVSFYNNEISEKSEIFDDQFSVERPDGSNFTLKIRSTKLEDSAMYFCASSDELTNQLEQYFGPGTRLTVT.

This chain's CDR3 is CASSFTGGANIQYF. Here the CDR3 DNA reads TGCGCCAGCAGCTTCACAGGGGGCGCGAACATTCAGTACTTC. The chain is built from TRBV5-1 and TRBJ2-4; 9 bases are a match to TRBD1. This CDR3 comprises 14 residues. With V trimmed by 2 bases and J by 7 bases, 4 bases remained unmatched. CDR1 is SGHRS and CDR2 is YFSETQ in the germline V gene.

The CDR3 region is CASSRVAGDYEQYF. CDR3 coding DNA: TGCGCCAGCAGCAGGGTAGCGGGGGACTACGAGCAGTACTTC. V and J are TRBV4-1 and TRBJ2-7, with TRBD2 matching over 9 bases. Per germline, CDR1 MGHRA and CDR2 YSYEKL. V lost 5 bases to trimming and J lost 3 bases; unmatched junction nucleotides: 5. The CDR3 totals 14 residues.

This clone was recorded a few times. The chain couples TRBV4-3 to TRBJ1-4; 8 bases are a match to TRBD1. The V segment lost 1 base and the J segment 8 bases; nucleotides outside the gene matches: 6. The germline V gene has CDR1 LGHNA and CDR2 YSLEER. The CDR3 is 15 amino acids. The CDR3 bases are TGCGCCAGCAGCCAAGGGCAGGGGGCAGGGGAAAAACTGTTTTTT. Its translation is CASSQGQGAGEKLFF.